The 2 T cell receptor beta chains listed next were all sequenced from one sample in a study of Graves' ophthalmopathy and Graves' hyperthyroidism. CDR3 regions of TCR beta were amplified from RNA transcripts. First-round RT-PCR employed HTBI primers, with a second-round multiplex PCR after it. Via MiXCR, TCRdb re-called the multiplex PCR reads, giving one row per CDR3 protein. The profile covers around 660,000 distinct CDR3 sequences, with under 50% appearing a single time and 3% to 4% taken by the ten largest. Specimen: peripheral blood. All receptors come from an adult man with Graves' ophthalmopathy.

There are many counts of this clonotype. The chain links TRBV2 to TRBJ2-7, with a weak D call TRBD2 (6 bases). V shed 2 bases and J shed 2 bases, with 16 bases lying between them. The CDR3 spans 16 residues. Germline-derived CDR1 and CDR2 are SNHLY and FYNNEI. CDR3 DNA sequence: TGTGCCAGCAGTGAACTGACTAGTTCAACAACCTACGAGCAGTACTTC. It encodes CASSELTSSTTYEQYF.

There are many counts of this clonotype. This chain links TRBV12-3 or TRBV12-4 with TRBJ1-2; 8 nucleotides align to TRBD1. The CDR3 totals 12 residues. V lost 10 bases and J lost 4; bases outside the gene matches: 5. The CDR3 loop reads CAIRTGIYGYTF. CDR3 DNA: TGTGCCATTCGGACAGGGATCTATGGCTACACCTTC.